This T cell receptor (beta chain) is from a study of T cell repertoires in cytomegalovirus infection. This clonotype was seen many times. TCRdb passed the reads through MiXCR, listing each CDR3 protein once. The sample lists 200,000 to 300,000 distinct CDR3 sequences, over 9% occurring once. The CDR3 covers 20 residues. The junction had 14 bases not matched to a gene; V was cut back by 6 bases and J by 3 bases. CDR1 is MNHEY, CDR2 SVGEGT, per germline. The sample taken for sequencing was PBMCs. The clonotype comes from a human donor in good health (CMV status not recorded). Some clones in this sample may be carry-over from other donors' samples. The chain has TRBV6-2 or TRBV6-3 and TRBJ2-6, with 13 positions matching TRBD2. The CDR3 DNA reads TGTGCCAGCAGCCAGAGGGAAGCGACTAGCGGGAGGTTTGGGGCCAACGTCCTGACTTTC. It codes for CASSQREATSGRFGANVLTF.